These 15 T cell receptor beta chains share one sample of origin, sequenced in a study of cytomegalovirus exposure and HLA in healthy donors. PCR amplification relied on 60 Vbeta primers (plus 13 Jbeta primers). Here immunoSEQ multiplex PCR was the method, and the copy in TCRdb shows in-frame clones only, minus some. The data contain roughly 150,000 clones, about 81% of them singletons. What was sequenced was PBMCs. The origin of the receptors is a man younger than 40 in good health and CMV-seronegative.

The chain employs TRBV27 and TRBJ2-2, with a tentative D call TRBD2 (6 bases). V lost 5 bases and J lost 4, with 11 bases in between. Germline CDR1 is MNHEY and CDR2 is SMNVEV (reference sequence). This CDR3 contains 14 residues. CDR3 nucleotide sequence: TGTGCCAGCAGTCTGACTAGGGGCACCGGGGAGCTGTTTTTT. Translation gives CASSLTRGTGELFF.

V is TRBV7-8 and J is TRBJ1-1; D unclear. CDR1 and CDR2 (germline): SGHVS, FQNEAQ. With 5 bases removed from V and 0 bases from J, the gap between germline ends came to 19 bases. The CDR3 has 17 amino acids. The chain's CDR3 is CASSLLGYPLLNTEAFF. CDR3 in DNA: TGTGCCAGCAGCCTTCTAGGCTACCCTCTCTTGAACACTGAAGCTTTCTTT. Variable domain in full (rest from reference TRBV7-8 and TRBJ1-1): GAGVSQSPRYKVAKRGQDVALRCDPISGHVSLFWYQQALGQGPEFLTYFQNEAQLDKSGLPSDRFFAERPEGSVSTLKIQRTQQEDSAVYLCASSLLGYPLLNTEAFFGQGTRLTVV.

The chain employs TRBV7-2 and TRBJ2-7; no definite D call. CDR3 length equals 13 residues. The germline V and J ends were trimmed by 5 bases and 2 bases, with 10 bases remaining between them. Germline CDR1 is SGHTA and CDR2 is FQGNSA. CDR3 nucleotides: TGTGCCAGCAGCCCCTATAAAACCTACGAGCAGTACTTC. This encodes CASSPYKTYEQYF.

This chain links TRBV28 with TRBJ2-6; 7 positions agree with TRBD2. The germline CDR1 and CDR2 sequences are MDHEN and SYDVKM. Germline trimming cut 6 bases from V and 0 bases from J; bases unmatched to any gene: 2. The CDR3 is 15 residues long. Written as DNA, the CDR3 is TGTGCCAGCAGGGGAGGGAGCTCTGGGGCCAACGTCCTGACTTTC. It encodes CASRGGSSGANVLTF.

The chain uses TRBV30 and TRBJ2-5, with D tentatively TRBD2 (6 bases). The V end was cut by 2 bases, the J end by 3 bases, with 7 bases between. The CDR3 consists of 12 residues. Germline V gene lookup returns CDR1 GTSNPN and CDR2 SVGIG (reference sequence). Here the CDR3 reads CAWSLAEETQYF. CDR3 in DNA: TGTGCCTGGAGTTTAGCGGAAGAGACCCAGTACTTC.

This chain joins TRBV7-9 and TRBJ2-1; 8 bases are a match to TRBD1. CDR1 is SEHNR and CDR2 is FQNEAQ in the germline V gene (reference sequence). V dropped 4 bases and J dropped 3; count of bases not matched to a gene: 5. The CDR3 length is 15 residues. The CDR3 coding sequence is TGTGCCAGCAGCTCGACAGGGGAAGACTACAATGAGCAGTTCTTC. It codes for CASSSTGEDYNEQFF.

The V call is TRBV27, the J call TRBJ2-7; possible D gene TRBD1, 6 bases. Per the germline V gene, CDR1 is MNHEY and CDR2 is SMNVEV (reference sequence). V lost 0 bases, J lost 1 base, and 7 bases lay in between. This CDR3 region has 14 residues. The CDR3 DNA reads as TGTGCCAGCAGTTTATCGGACAGTTCCTACGAGCAGTACTTC. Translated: CASSLSDSSYEQYF.

Here the CDR3 reads CASSYVVTGDGYTF. CDR3 nucleotides: TGTGCCAGCAGTTATGTTGTCACAGGGGATGGCTACACCTTC. The chain has TRBV6-6 and TRBJ1-2, with 7 bases identical to TRBD1. CDR3 length: 14 residues. V lost 3 bases and J lost 6; bases outside the gene matches: 7. Germline V CDR1 and CDR2: MNHNY, SVGAGI (reference sequence).

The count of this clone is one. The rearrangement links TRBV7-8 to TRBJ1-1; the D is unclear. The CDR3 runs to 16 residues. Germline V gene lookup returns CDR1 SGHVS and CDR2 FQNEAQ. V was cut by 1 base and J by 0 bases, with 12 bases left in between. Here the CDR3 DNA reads TGTGCCAGCAGCTTAGGGGCCGGAAACATGAACACTGAAGCTTTCTTT. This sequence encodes CASSLGAGNMNTEAFF.

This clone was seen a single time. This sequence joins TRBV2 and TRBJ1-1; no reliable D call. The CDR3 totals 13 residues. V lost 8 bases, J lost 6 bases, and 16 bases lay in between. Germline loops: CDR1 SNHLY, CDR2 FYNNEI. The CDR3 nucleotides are TGTGCCAGCGCGAGGGATATGGGGTCTGAAGCTTTCTTT. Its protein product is CASARDMGSEAFF.

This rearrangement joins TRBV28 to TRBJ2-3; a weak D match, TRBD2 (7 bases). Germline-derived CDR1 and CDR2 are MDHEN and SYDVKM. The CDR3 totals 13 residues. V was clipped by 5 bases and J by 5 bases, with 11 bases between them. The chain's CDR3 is CASSGGAGDTQYF. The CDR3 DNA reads TGTGCCAGCAGTGGGGGGGCGGGAGATACGCAGTATTTT.

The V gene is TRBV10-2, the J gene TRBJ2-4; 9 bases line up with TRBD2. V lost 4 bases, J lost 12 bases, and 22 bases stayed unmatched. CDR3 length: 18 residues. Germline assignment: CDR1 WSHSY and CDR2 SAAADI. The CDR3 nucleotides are TGCGCCAGCAGTGGTCCGGGACAGCTTAGCGGGGGAGGGTACAGTCAGTACTTC. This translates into CASSGPGQLSGGGYSQYF.

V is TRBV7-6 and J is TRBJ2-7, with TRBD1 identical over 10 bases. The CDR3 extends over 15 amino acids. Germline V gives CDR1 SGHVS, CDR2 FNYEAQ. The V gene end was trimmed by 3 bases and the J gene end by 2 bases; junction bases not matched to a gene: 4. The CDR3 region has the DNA TGTGCCAGCAGCTTGGGGGACAGGGGTACCTACGAGCAGTACTTC. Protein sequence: CASSLGDRGTYEQYF.

The CDR3 DNA reads as TGTGCCAGCAGCGTCGAAGGGGGACAGGGTTCACCCCTCCACTTT. Its translation: CASSVEGGQGSPLHF. V gene TRBV9 combines with J gene TRBJ1-6; TRBD1 aligns across 9 bases. V shed 2 bases and J 9 bases; nucleotides not matched to a gene: 6. Germline CDR1 and CDR2: SGDLS and YYNGEE. This CDR3 has 15 amino acids.

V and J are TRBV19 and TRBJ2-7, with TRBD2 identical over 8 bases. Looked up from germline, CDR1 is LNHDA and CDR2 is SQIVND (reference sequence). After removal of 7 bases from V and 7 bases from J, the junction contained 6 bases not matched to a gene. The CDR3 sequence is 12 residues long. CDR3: CASNSGVGEQYF. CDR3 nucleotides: TGTGCCAGTAATAGCGGGGTTGGAGAGCAGTACTTC.